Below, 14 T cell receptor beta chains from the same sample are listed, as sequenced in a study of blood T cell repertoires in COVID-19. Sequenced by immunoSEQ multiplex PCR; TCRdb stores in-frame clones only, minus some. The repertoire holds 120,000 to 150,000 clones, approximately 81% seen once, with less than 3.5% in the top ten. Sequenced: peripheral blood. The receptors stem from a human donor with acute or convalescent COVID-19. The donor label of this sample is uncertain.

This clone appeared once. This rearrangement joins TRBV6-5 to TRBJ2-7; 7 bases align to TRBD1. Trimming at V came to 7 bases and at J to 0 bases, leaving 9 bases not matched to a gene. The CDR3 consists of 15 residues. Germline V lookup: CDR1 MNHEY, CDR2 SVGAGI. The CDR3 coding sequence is TGTGCCAGCAAAGTTGGGACAGCCAGCTCCTACGAGCAGTACTTC. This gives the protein CASKVGTASSYEQYF.

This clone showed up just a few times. DNA of the CDR3: TGTGCCAGCAGCCCACAGGGGGCTGGTCAGCCCCAGCATTTT. Its protein is CASSPQGAGQPQHF. The chain is built from TRBV6-5 and TRBJ1-5; 9 bases map to TRBD1. Looked up from germline, CDR1 is MNHEY and CDR2 is SVGAGI. The CDR3 has 14 amino acids. Trimming removed 6 bases from V and 6 bases from J; junction bases left unmatched: 6.

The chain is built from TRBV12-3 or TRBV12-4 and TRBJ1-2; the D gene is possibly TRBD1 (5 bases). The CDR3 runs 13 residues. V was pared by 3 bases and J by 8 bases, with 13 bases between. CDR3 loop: CASSLYSGAGYTF. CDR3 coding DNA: TGTGCCAGCAGTTTGTATAGCGGGGCCGGCTACACCTTC.

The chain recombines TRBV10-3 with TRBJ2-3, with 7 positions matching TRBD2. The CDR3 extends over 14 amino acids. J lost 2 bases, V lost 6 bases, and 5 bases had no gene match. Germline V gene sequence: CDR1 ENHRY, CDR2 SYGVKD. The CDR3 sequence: CAIRGGTDTDTQYF. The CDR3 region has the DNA TGTGCCATCAGGGGGGGGACCGACACAGATACGCAGTATTTT.

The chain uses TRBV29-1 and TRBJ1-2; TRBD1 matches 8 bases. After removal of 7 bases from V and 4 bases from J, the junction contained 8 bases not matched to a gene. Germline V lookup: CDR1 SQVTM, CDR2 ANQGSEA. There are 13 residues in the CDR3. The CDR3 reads CSALRQGTYGYTF. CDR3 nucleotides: TGCAGCGCCCTACGACAGGGGACCTATGGCTACACCTTC.

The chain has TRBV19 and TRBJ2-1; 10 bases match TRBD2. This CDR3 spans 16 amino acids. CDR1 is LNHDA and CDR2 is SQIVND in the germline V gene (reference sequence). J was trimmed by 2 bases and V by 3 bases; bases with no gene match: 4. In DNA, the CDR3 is TGTGCCAGTAGTATCTCTAGCGGGAGAGCCTACAATGAGCAGTTCTTC. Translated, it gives CASSISSGRAYNEQFF.

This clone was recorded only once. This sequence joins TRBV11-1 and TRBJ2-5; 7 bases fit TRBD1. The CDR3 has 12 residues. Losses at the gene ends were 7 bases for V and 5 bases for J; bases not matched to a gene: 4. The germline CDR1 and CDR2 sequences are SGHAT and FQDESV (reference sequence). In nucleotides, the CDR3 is TGTGCCAGCACCCGGGACAGCGAGACCCAGTACTTC. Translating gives CASTRDSETQYF.

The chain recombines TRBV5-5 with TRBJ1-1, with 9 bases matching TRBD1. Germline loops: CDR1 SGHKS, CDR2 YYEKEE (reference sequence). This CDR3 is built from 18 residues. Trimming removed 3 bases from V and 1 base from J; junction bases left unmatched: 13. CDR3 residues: CASSSSGTGRYWNTEAFF. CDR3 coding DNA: TGTGCCAGCAGCTCCTCCGGGACAGGGCGGTACTGGAACACTGAAGCTTTCTTT.

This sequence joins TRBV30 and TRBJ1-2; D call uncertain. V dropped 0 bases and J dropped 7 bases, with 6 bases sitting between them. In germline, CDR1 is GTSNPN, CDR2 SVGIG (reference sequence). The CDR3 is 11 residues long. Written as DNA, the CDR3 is TGTGCCTGGAGTGTACTCGTTGGCTACACCTTC. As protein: CAWSVLVGYTF. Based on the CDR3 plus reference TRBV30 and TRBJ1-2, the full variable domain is SQTIHQWPATLVQPVGSPLSLECTVEGTSNPNLYWYRQAAGRGLQLLFYSVGIGQISSEVPQNLSASRPQDRQFILSSKKLLLSDSGFYLCAWSVLVGYTFGSGTRLTVV.

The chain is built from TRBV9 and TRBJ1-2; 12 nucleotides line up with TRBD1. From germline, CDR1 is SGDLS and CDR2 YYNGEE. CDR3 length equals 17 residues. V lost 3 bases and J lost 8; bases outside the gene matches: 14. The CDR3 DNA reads TGTGCCAGCAGCGGAGACTCTGGGACAGGGGGCCTAAAGGGCTACACCTTC. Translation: CASSGDSGTGGLKGYTF. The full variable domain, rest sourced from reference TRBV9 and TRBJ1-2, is DSGVTQTPKHLITATGQRVTLRCSPRSGDLSVYWYQQSLDQGLQFLIQYYNGEERAKGNILERFSAQQFPDLHSELNLSSLELGDSALYFCASSGDSGTGGLKGYTFGSGTRLTVV.

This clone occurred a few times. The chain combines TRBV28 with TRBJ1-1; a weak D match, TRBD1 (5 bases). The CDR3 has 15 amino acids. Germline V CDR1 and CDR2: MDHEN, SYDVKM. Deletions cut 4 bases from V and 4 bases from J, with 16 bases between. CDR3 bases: TGTGCCAGCAGTTCCAACTACGGGGGTGTCACTGAAGCTTTCTTT. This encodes CASSSNYGGVTEAFF. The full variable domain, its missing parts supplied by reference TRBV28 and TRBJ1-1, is DVKVTQSSRYLVKRTGEKVFLECVQDMDHENMFWYRQDPGLGLRLIYFSYDVKMKEKGDIPEGYSVSREKKERFSLILESASTNQTSMYLCASSSNYGGVTEAFFGQGTRLTVV.

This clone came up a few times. CDR3 sequence: CSARELGRNTF. The DNA for the CDR3 is TGCAGTGCTAGAGAGCTGGGGCGGAACACCTTC. V usage is TRBV20-1 and J usage is TRBJ1-2; weak D call: TRBD1 (5 bases). Germline V gene sequence: CDR1 DFQATT, CDR2 SNEGSKA (reference sequence). The CDR3 contains 11 residues. Trimming took 0 bases from V and 12 from J, leaving 11 bases between them.

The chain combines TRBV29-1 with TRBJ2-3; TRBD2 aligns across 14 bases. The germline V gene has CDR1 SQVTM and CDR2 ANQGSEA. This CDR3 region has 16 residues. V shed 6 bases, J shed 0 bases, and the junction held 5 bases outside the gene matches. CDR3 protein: CSVAGLAGGSTDTQYF. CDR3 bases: TGCAGCGTCGCAGGACTAGCGGGAGGCAGCACAGATACGCAGTATTTT.

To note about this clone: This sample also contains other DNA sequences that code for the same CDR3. CDR3 in amino acids: CASSQVGGNTEAFF. Written as DNA, the CDR3 is TGCGCCAGCAGCCAAGTGGGAGGGAACACTGAAGCTTTCTTT. V is TRBV4-3 and J is TRBJ1-1; D call uncertain. The CDR3 consists of 14 residues. The ends were cut back, 1 base at V and 1 base at J, with 7 bases in the middle. Germline-derived CDR1 and CDR2 are LGHNA and YSLEER.